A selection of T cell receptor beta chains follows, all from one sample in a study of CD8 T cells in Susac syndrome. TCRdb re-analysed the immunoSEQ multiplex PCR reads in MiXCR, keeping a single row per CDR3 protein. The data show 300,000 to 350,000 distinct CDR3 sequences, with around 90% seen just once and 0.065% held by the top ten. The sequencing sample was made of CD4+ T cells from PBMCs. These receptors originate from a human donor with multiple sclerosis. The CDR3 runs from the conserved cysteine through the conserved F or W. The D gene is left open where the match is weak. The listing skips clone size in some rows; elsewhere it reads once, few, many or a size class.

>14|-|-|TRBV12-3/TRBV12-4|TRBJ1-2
TGTGCCAGCGGCTTAACCCAGGGTAACTATGGCTACACCTTC
CASGLTQGNYGYTF
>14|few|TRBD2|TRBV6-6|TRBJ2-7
TGTGCCAGCAGGACTAGCGGGGGTTCCTACGAGCAGTACTTC
CASRTSGGSYEQYF
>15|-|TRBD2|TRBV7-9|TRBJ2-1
TGTGCCAGCAGTACAGGACTAGCGGGAAACAATGAGCAGTTCTTC
CASSTGLAGNNEQFF
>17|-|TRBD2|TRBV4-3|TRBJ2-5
TGCGCCAGCAGCCCTGGACTAGCGGGAGGGCTAAGGGAGACCCAGTACTTC
CASSPGLAGGLRETQYF
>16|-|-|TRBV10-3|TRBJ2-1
TGTGCCATCAGTGCCGAGGACCTAGGGACACACAATGAGCAGTTCTTC
CAISAEDLGTHNEQFF
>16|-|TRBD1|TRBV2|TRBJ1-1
TGTGCCAGCAGGAAAAATCCAGGGGGTGGGAACACTGAAGCTTTCTTT
CASRKNPGGGNTEAFF
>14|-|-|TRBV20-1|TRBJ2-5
TGCAGTGCTAGAGTTCCTAGCCGATGGGAGACCCAGTACTTC
CSARVPSRWETQYF
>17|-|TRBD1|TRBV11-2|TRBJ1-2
TGTGCCAGCAGCTCCGTTATGGGACAGCGAGTTAACTATGGCTACACCTTC
CASSSVMGQRVNYGYTF
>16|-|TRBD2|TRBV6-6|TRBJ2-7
TGTGCCAGCAGTCGAGCGGGAGGCCTCAGCTCCTACGAGCAGTACTTC
CASSRAGGLSSYEQYF
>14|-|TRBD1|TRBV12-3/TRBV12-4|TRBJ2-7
TGTGCCAGCAGTGCCGGACAGGGGGTGGGCGAGCAGTACTTC
CASSAGQGVGEQYF
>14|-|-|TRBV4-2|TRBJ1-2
TGTGCCAGCAGCCAAGATGGCGCTAACTATGGCTACACCTTC
CASSQDGANYGYTF
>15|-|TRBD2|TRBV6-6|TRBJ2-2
TGTGCCAGCCAGCGGGATCACGGTTATACCGGGGAGCTGTTTTTT
CASQRDHGYTGELFF
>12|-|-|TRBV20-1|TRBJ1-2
TGCAGTGCTACCTACGGAGGGTTCAGCTACACCTTC
CSATYGGFSYTF
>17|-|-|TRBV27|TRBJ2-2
TGTGCCAGCAGTTTAAAAGGGGCCCCGACTTACACCGGGGAGCTGTTTTTT
CASSLKGAPTYTGELFF
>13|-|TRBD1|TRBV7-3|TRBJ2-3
TGTGCCAGCAGCTCGGGGACAGTAGATACGCAGTATTTT
CASSSGTVDTQYF
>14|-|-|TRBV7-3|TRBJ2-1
TGTGCCAGCAGCTTAGACATAGCAGGCAATGAGCAGTTCTTC
CASSLDIAGNEQFF